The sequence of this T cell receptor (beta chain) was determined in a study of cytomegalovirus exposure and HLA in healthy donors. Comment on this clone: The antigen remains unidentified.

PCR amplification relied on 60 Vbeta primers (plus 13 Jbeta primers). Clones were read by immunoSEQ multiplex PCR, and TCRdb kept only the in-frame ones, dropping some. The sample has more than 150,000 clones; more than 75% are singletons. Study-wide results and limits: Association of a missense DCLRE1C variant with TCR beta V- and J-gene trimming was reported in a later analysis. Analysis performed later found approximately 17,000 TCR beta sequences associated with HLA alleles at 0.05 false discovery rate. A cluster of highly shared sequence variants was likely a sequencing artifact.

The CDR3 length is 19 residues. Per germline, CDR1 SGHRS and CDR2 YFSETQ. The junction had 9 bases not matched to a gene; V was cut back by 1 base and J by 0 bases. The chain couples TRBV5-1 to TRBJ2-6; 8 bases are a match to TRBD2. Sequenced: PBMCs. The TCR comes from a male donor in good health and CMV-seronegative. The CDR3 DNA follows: TGCGCCAGCAGCTTGTATGGGCTAGCGGGTCCCTCTGGGGCCAACGTCCTGACTTTC. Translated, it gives CASSLYGLAGPSGANVLTF.